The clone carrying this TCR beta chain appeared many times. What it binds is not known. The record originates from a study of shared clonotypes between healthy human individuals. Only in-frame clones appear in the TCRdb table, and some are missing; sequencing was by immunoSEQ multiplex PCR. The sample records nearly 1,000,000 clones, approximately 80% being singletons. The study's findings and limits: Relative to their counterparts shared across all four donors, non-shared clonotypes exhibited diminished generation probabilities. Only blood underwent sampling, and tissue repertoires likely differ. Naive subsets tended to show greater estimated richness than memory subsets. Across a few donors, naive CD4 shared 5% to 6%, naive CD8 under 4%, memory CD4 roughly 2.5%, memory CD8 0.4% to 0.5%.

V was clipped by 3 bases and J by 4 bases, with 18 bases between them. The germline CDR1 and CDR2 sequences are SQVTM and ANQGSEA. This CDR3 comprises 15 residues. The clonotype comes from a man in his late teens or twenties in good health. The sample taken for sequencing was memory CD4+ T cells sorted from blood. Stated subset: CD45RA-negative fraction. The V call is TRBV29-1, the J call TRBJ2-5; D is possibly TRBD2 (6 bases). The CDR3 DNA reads TGCAGCGTTGAGTTTGGGACGGGAGCGGGAGAGACCCAGTACTTC. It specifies CSVEFGTGAGETQYF.